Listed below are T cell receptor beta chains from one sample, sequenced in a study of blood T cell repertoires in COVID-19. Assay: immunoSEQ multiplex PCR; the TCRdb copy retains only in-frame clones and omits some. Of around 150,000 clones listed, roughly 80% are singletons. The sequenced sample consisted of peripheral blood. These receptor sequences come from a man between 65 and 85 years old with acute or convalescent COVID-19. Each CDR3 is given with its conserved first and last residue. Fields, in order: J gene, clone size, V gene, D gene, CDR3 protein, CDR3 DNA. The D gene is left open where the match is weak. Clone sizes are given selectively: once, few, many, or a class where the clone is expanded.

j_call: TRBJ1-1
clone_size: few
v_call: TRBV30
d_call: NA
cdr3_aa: CAGRGGTNTEAFF
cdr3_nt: TGTGCCGGTCGAGGAGGAACGAACACTGAAGCTTTCTTT

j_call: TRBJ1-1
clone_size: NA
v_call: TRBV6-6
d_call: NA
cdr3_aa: CASSYYTGGVTEAFF
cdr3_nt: TGTGCCAGCAGTTACTATACGGGAGGGGTTACTGAAGCTTTCTTT

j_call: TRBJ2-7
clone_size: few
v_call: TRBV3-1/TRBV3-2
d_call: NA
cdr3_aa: CASSQERIPGQYF
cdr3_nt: TGTGCCAGCAGCCAAGAGAGGATTCCGGGGCAGTACTTC

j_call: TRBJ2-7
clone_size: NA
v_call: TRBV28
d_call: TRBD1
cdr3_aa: CASTQSGTAYGEQYF
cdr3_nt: TGTGCCAGCACCCAATCGGGGACAGCTTACGGCGAGCAGTACTTC

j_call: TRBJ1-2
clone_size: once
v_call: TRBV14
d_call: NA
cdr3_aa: CASSQEAGPRYGYTF
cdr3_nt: TGTGCCAGCAGCCAAGAGGCAGGTCCTCGGTATGGCTACACCTTC

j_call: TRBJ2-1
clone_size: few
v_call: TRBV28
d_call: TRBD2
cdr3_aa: CASSTLAGGYNEQFF
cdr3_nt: TGTGCCAGCAGTACACTAGCGGGAGGGTACAATGAGCAGTTCTTC

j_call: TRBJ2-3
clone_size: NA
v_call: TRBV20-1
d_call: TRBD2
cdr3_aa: CSASFRRLAGDTQYF
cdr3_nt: TGCAGTGCTAGTTTTCGGCGACTAGCGGGGGATACGCAGTATTTT

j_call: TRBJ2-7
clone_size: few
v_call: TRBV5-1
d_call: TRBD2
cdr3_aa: CASSPGLVEQYF
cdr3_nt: TGCGCCAGCAGCCCGGGACTAGTCGAGCAGTACTTC

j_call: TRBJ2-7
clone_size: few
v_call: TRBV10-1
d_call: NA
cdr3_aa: CASSGGVAGSYEQYF
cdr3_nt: TGCGCCAGCAGTGGGGGAGTAGCCGGCTCCTACGAGCAGTACTTC

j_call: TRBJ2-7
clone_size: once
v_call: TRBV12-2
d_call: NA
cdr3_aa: CASRSLGQSYEQYF
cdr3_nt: TGTGCAAGTCGCTCACTGGGACAGAGCTACGAGCAGTACTTC

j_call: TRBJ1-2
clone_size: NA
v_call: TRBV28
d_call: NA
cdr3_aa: CASSWAGDYGYTF
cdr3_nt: TGTGCCAGCAGTTGGGCAGGGGACTATGGCTACACCTTC

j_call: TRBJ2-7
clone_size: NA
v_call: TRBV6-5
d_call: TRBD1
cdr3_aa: CASRTGTGSYEQYF
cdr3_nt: TGTGCCAGCAGAACCGGGACAGGGTCCTACGAGCAGTACTTC

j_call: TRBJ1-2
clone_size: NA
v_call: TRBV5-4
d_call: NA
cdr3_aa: CASSLGQDYGYTF
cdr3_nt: TGTGCCAGCAGCTTGGGGCAGGACTATGGCTACACCTTC

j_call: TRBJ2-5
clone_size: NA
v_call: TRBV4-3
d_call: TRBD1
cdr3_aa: CASSQEGQGMETQYF
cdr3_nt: TGCGCCAGCAGCCAAGAGGGACAGGGTATGGAGACCCAGTACTTC

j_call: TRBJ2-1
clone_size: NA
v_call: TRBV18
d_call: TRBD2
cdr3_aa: CASSPQTRLAGGDHNEQFF
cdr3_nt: TGTGCCAGCTCACCTCAAACCCGACTAGCGGGAGGTGACCACAATGAGCAGTTCTTC

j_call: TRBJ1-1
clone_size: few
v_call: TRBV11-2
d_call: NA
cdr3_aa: CASSPPLAGATEAFF
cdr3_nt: TGTGCCAGCAGCCCCCCCTTAGCGGGAGCCACTGAAGCTTTCTTT

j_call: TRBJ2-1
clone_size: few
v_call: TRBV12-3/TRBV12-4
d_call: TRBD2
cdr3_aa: CASISGQYNEQFF
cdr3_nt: TGTGCCAGCATTAGCGGGCAGTACAATGAGCAGTTCTTC

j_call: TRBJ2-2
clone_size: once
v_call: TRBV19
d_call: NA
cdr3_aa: CASTPSLGRGLSGELFF
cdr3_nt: TGTGCCAGTACCCCATCTTTGGGCAGGGGACTATCCGGGGAGCTGTTTTTT

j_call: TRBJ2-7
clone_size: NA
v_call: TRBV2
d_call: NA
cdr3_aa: CASYRDNSYEQYF
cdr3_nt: TGTGCCAGTTACCGGGACAACTCCTACGAGCAGTACTTC

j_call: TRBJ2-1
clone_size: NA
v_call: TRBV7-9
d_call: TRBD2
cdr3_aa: CASSSPRGGEYKNEQFF
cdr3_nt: TGTGCCAGCAGCTCCCCCCGCGGGGGTGAGTACAAGAATGAGCAGTTCTTC